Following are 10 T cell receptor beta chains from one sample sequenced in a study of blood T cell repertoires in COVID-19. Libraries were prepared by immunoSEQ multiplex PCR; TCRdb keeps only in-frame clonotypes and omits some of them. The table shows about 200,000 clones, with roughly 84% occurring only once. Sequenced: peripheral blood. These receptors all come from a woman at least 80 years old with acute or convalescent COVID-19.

CDR3 nucleotides: TGTGCCAGTAGTAGGGGACAGGGGGCAAATTCACCCCTCCACTTT. Protein product: CASSRGQGANSPLHF. The chain uses TRBV19 and TRBJ1-6; 12 positions agree with TRBD1. V was pared by 4 bases and J by 7 bases, with 2 bases of the junction left unmatched. The CDR3 is 15 amino acids. In germline, CDR1 is LNHDA, CDR2 SQIVND (reference sequence).

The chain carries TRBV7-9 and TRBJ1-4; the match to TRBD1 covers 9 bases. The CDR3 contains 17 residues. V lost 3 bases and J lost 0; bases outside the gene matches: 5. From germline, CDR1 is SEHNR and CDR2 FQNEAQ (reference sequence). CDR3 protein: CASSFWTGDATNEKLFF. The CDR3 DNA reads TGTGCCAGCAGCTTTTGGACAGGGGATGCAACTAATGAAAAACTGTTTTTT.

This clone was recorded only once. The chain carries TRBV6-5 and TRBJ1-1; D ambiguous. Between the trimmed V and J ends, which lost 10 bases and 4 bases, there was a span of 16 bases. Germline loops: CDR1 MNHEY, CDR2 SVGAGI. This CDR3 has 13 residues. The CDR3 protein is CATGLPGSTEAFF. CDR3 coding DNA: TGTGCCACAGGACTTCCCGGGAGCACTGAAGCTTTCTTT.

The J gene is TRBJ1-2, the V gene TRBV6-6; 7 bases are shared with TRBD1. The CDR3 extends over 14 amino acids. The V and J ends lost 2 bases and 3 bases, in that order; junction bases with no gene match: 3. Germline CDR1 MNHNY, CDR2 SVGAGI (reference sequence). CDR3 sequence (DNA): TGTGCCAGCAGTTACGGACAGGATCACTATGGCTACACCTTC. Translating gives CASSYGQDHYGYTF.

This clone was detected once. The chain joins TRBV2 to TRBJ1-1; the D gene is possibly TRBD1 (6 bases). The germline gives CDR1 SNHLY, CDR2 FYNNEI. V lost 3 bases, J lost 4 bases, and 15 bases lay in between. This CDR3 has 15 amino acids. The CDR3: CASSERVDRGTEAFF. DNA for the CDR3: TGTGCCAGCAGTGAGAGGGTGGACAGAGGCACTGAAGCTTTCTTT. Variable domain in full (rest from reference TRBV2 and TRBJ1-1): EPEVTQTPSHQVTQMGQEVILRCVPISNHLYFYWYRQILGQKVEFLVSFYNNEISEKSEIFDDQFSVERPDGSNFTLKIRSTKLEDSAMYFCASSERVDRGTEAFFGQGTRLTVV.

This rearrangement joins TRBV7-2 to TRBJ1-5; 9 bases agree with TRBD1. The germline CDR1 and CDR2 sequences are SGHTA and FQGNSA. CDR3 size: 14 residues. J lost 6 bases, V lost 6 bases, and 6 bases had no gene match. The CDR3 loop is CASSYRGQGQPQHF. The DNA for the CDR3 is TGTGCCAGCAGTTACAGGGGGCAGGGTCAGCCCCAGCATTTT.

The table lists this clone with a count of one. For the CDR3, the DNA is TGTGCCAGCGGGAAACAGGGGGGTGAGAATCAGCCCCAGCATTTT. This codes for CASGKQGGENQPQHF. The chain is built from TRBV27 and TRBJ1-5; TRBD1 matches at 8 bases. Germline CDR1 MNHEY, CDR2 SMNVEV (reference sequence). Unmatched junction bases numbered 10, after V lost 8 bases and J lost 4 bases. The CDR3 loop spans 15 amino acids.

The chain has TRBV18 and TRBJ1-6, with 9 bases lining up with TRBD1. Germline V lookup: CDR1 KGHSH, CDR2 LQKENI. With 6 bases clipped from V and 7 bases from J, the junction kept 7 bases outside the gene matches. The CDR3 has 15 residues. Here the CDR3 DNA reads TGTGCCAGCTCTCAGGGGGGACAGGGAAATTCACCCCTCCACTTT. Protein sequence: CASSQGGQGNSPLHF.

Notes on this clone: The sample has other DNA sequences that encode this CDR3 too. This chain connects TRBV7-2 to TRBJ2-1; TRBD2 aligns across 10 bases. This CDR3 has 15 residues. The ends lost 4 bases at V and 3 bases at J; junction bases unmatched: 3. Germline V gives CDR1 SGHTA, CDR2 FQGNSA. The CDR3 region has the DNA TGTGCCAGCAGCTCCAGCGGGAGGGACTACAATGAGCAGTTCTTC. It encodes CASSSSGRDYNEQFF.

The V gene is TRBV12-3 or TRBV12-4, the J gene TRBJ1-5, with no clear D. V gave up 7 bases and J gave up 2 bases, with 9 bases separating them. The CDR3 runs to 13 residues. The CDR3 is CASNFGGNQPQHF. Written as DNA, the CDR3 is TGTGCCAGCAATTTCGGGGGCAATCAGCCCCAGCATTTT.